Listed below are T cell receptor beta chains from one sample, sequenced in a study of PD-1 blockade in classical Hodgkin lymphoma. Profiling relied on immunoSEQ multiplex PCR, and the TCRdb table lists in-frame clones only, not all of them. The sample gives about 13,000 clones, 65% to 85% of which show up once; around 22% is in the top ten. The specimen was CD8+ T cells from blood, collected at baseline. The receptors come from a human donor with classical Hodgkin lymphoma. The CDR3 runs from the conserved cysteine through the conserved F or W. A D gene is named only where the DNA matches it firmly. The size field is filled for only some rows; it gives once, few, many or a size class.

j_gene,abundance,d_gene,v_gene,CDR3aa,CDR3nt
TRBJ2-7,.,.,TRBV27,CASGGSSYEQYF,TGTGCCAGCGGGGGGTCGTCCTACGAGCAGTACTTC
TRBJ2-7,.,.,TRBV6-5,CASSYKTYSEQYF,TGTGCCAGCAGTTACAAAACCTACAGCGAGCAGTACTTC
TRBJ2-1,once,TRBD2,TRBV7-9,CASSPTGLAGYNEQFF,TGTGCCAGCAGCCCAACGGGACTAGCGGGCTACAATGAGCAGTTCTTC
TRBJ1-3,.,.,TRBV4-1,CASSQGQGGNTIYF,TGCGCCAGCAGCCAAGGGCAGGGGGGAAACACCATATATTTT
TRBJ2-7,.,.,TRBV4-3,CASSQFPRGAEAEQYF,TGCGCCAGCAGCCAATTTCCACGAGGGGCTGAAGCGGAGCAGTACTTC
TRBJ2-2,.,.,TRBV7-2,CASTRGYTGELFF,TGTGCCAGCACCCGAGGGTACACCGGGGAGCTGTTTTTT
TRBJ1-5,.,.,TRBV19,CASRSTVTEQPQHF,TGTGCCAGTAGATCGACTGTGACGGAACAGCCCCAGCATTTT
TRBJ2-7,.,.,TRBV7-9,CASSLGGRYEQYF,TGTGCCAGCAGCTTAGGCGGTAGGTACGAGCAGTACTTC
TRBJ1-6,few,.,TRBV7-6,CASSLDFRTNSPLHF,TGTGCCAGCAGCTTAGACTTTCGGACTAATTCACCCCTCCACTTT
TRBJ2-4,.,.,TRBV27,CASSLVSAKNIQYF,TGTGCCAGCAGTTTGGTGTCTGCCAAAAACATTCAGTACTTC
TRBJ2-7,.,TRBD2,TRBV27,CASSASGGSYEQYF,TGTGCCAGCAGCGCGAGCGGGGGCTCGTACGAGCAGTACTTC
TRBJ2-1,.,.,TRBV15,CATSRGVSSYNEQFF,TGTGCCACCAGCAGAGGGGTGAGCTCCTACAATGAGCAGTTCTTC
TRBJ1-2,.,.,TRBV2,CASTTPRTIDGYTF,TGTGCCAGCACCACCCCTCGGACAATCGATGGCTACACCTTC
TRBJ1-1,.,.,TRBV27,CASSLNVGIGAFF,TGTGCCAGCAGTCTAAACGTAGGGATAGGAGCTTTCTTT
TRBJ1-1,.,TRBD1,TRBV7-8,CASSGQGLTEAFF,TGTGCCAGCAGCGGACAGGGTCTCACTGAAGCTTTCTTT
TRBJ1-2,.,.,TRBV29-1,CSVEDYGYTF,TGCAGCGTTGAGGACTATGGCTACACCTTC
TRBJ2-1,.,TRBD1,TRBV6-5,CASGQGDLYNEQFF,TGTGCCAGCGGACAGGGGGACTTGTACAATGAGCAGTTCTTC
TRBJ2-7,.,.,TRBV2,CASRSSSSYEQYF,TGTGCCAGCAGATCCTCGAGCTCCTACGAGCAGTACTTC